This TCR beta chain was observed in a study of cytomegalovirus exposure and HLA in healthy donors. Donors showed nominal health when sampled, although they likely had unrecorded immune exposures. General observations from the study: Among the sequence variants, a highly shared cluster was likely an artifact of sequencing.

Losses at the gene ends were 2 bases for V and 7 bases for J; bases not matched to a gene: 5. There are 15 residues in the CDR3. Looked up from germline, CDR1 is MDHEN and CDR2 is SYDVKM. PCR employed 60 Vbeta and 13 Jbeta primers. Libraries were prepared by immunoSEQ multiplex PCR; TCRdb keeps only in-frame clonotypes and omits some of them. Of 170,000 or so clones in the sample, just under 80% were seen once. For this clone: No antigen is known for it.

The rearrangement links TRBV28 to TRBJ2-1; 10 bases align to TRBD1. This TCR came from a woman aged 45-60 years in good health and CMV-seropositive. Material for sequencing was PBMCs. CDR3 nucleotide sequence: TGTGCCAGCAGTTTAGGGGGACAGGGGAGTAATGAGCAGTTCTTC. Protein: CASSLGGQGSNEQFF. The whole variable domain, remainder taken from reference TRBV28 and TRBJ2-1, is DVKVTQSSRYLVKRTGEKVFLECVQDMDHENMFWYRQDPGLGLRLIYFSYDVKMKEKGDIPEGYSVSREKKERFSLILESASTNQTSMYLCASSLGGQGSNEQFFGPGTRLTVL.